The 18 T cell receptor beta chains below were found in one sample sequenced in a study of T cell responses to AZD1222 COVID-19 vaccine. Sequencing used immunoSEQ multiplex PCR; TCRdb keeps in-frame clones, though not all of them. The sample comprises about 100,000 clones, around 84% of which are singletons, and about 3.3% rests with the top ten. Here the sequenced sample was peripheral blood, taken on day 0 of AZD1222 vaccination. The receptor set was obtained from an adult in good health.

V is TRBV6-2 or TRBV6-3 and J is TRBJ2-1; TRBD2 aligns across 13 bases. The CDR3 is 14 residues long. Unmatched junction bases numbered 4, after V lost 7 bases and J lost 7 bases. Germline CDR1 reads MNHEY; CDR2 reads SVGEGT. Here the CDR3 DNA reads TGTGCCAGCAACCCGACTAGCGGGGGGAATGAGCAGTTCTTC. Translation: CASNPTSGGNEQFF.

This chain links TRBV18 with TRBJ1-6; TRBD1 might be the D (6 bases). The CDR3 has 16 residues. The germline V gene has CDR1 KGHSH and CDR2 LQKENI. Deletions cut 3 bases from V and 7 bases from J, with 16 bases between. CDR3 nucleotide sequence: TGTGCCAGCTCACCTGAGACAGGCGGGAAAAATTCACCCCTCCACTTT. Protein: CASSPETGGKNSPLHF.

The chain combines TRBV6-5 with TRBJ2-7, with a possible D match to TRBD2 (5 bases). Looked up from germline, CDR1 is MNHEY and CDR2 is SVGAGI. The V gene lost 5 bases and the J gene lost 11 bases, with 22 bases spanning the gap. The CDR3 is 14 amino acids. The CDR3 here is CASSRSGTSLPEYF. The CDR3 DNA reads as TGTGCCAGCAGTAGGAGCGGTACCAGTCTTCCTGAGTACTTC.

This clone was recorded once. This chain uses TRBV6-2 or TRBV6-3 with TRBJ1-2; D gene uncertain. Trimming stripped 0 bases from V and 8 bases from J, with 7 bases between. CDR1 MNHEY and CDR2 SVGEGT come from the germline V gene. The CDR3 is made up of 12 amino acids. Here the CDR3 DNA reads TGTGCCAGCAGTTACTCCGTCGGGGGCTACACCTTC. It specifies CASSYSVGGYTF.

This chain links TRBV5-6 with TRBJ1-5; no reliable D call. Germline loops: CDR1 SGHDT, CDR2 YYEEEE. There are 13 residues in the CDR3. The V and J ends lost 5 bases and 5 bases respectively, with 11 bases between them. The CDR3 sequence is CASSRGKDQPQHF. The DNA for the CDR3 is TGTGCCAGCAGTCGAGGGAAAGATCAGCCCCAGCATTTT. Full variable domain (remainder filled in from reference TRBV5-6 and TRBJ1-5): DAGVTQSPTHLIKTRGQQVTLRCSPKSGHDTVSWYQQALGQGPQFIFQYYEEEERQRGNFPDRFSGHQFPNYSSELNVNALLLGDSALYLCASSRGKDQPQHFGDGTRLSIL.

CDR3 nucleotide sequence: TGTGCCAGCAGTAGGACAGGGGCGAGACAGCCCCAGCATTTT. Translation gives CASSRTGARQPQHF. The chain uses TRBV28 and TRBJ1-5; 9 nucleotides match TRBD1. CDR1 and CDR2 from the germline V gene are MDHEN and SYDVKM. Germline trimming cut 5 bases from V and 7 bases from J; bases unmatched to any gene: 6. The CDR3 runs to 14 residues.

The CDR3 region has the DNA TGTGCCAGCAGCTTGGAGGGCAGGGAGGACTATGGCTACACCTTC. Its translation: CASSLEGREDYGYTF. The chain links TRBV5-8 to TRBJ1-2; D is perhaps TRBD1 (5 bases). Trimming shortened V by 0 bases and J by 3 bases, and 12 bases separated the two germline ends. CDR3 size: 15 residues. Germline CDR1 is SGHTS and CDR2 is YDEGEE.

The V call is TRBV28, the J call TRBJ1-1; weak D call: TRBD1 (5 bases). The CDR3 loop spans 15 amino acids. The V and J ends lost 1 base and 0 bases respectively, with 9 bases between them. Germline V lookup: CDR1 MDHEN, CDR2 SYDVKM. In nucleotides, the CDR3 is TGTGCCAGCAGTTTATACGGGGGGTTGAACACTGAAGCTTTCTTT. It translates to CASSLYGGLNTEAFF.

V usage is TRBV7-9 and J usage is TRBJ2-2; perhaps TRBD2 as D (5 bases). V dropped 3 bases and J dropped 6 bases, with 14 bases sitting between them. There are 15 residues in the CDR3. Germline V CDR1 and CDR2: SEHNR, FQNEAQ (reference sequence). In DNA, the CDR3 is TGTGCCAGCAGCTTTCGGGGTAGCGAGCCCGGGGAGCTGTTTTTT. Amino acid sequence: CASSFRGSEPGELFF.

In DNA form, the CDR3 reads TGTGCCAGCAGCTTGGGAGACGTCAAATACACAGATACGCAGTATTTT. Its translation is CASSLGDVKYTDTQYF. The chain is built from TRBV5-4 and TRBJ2-3; D is unclear. Germline-derived CDR1 and CDR2 are SGHNT and YYREEE (reference sequence). With 0 bases removed from V and 2 bases from J, the gap between germline ends came to 13 bases. The CDR3 consists of 16 residues.

This clone was detected once. The chain has TRBV7-9 and TRBJ1-4; no firm D call. CDR3 size: 17 residues. Trimming removed 0 bases at V and 0 bases at J, with 11 bases between. Germline loops: CDR1 SEHNR, CDR2 FQNEAQ (reference sequence). The CDR3 here is CASSLAQSFATNEKLFF. Written as DNA, the CDR3 is TGTGCCAGCAGCTTAGCACAGTCTTTCGCAACTAATGAAAAACTGTTTTTT.

The chain joins TRBV7-9 to TRBJ2-5; D may be TRBD2 (5 bases). Germline assignment: CDR1 SEHNR and CDR2 FQNEAQ (reference sequence). The ends were cut back, 5 bases at V and 4 bases at J, with 11 bases in the middle. This CDR3 has 13 amino acids. CDR3 amino acids: CASSPRGPETQYF. CDR3 DNA sequence: TGTGCCAGCAGCCCTCGGGGTCCAGAGACCCAGTACTTC.

The rearrangement uses TRBV9 and TRBJ1-4; TRBD1 agrees at 7 bases. V trimming: 3 bases; J trimming: 4 bases; junction bases outside the gene matches: 3. CDR3 length equals 14 residues. Germline V gene lookup returns CDR1 SGDLS and CDR2 YYNGEE. The CDR3 is CASSDRGDNEKLFF. The CDR3, as DNA: TGTGCCAGCAGCGACAGGGGCGATAATGAAAAACTGTTTTTT.

CDR3 protein: CASSLETGDQPQHF. DNA for the CDR3: TGTGCCAGCAGCCTCGAGACGGGGGACCAGCCCCAGCATTTT. The rearrangement uses TRBV7-2 and TRBJ1-5; possible D gene TRBD1, 5 bases. This CDR3 contains 14 residues. V lost 5 bases, J lost 7 bases, and 15 bases lay in between. Germline V gene sequence: CDR1 SGHTA, CDR2 FQGNSA.

Worth noting for this clone: Additional DNA sequences in this sample encode the identical CDR3. The gene calls are TRBV27 and TRBJ2-1, with D perhaps given as TRBD1 or TRBD2 (6 bases each). Trimming shortened V by 0 bases and J by 3 bases, and 9 bases separated the two germline ends. In germline, CDR1 is MNHEY, CDR2 SMNVEV (reference sequence). This CDR3 is 15 amino acids long. The CDR3 protein is CASSLSGGVYNEQFF. As DNA, the CDR3 is TGTGCCAGCAGTTTATCCGGGGGCGTCTACAATGAGCAGTTCTTC.

The chain is built from TRBV5-6 and TRBJ2-5, with D possibly matching TRBD2 (5 bases). There are 14 residues in the CDR3. The germline V gene encodes CDR1 SGHDT and CDR2 YYEEEE. Trimming took off 3 bases at V and 0 bases at J, with 9 bases between the two ends. CDR3 nucleotide sequence: TGTGCCAGCAGCTCCGGCGGGTACCAAGAGACCCAGTACTTC. Translated: CASSSGGYQETQYF.

Regarding this clone: The sample holds other DNA sequences that translate to the same CDR3. J is TRBJ1-5 and V is TRBV5-1, with D possibly matching TRBD1 (6 bases). CDR3 length: 14 residues. Trimming removed 4 bases at V and 4 bases at J, with 12 bases between. Germline CDR1 reads SGHRS; CDR2 reads YFSETQ. The CDR3 here is CASSTGQSNQPQHF. The CDR3 coding sequence is TGCGCCAGCAGCACAGGACAGAGTAATCAGCCCCAGCATTTT. The full variable domain, completed using reference TRBV5-1 and TRBJ1-5, is KAGVTQTPRYLIKTRGQQVTLSCSPISGHRSVSWYQQTPGQGLQFLFEYFSETQRNKGNFPGRFSGRQFSNSRSEMNVSTLELGDSALYLCASSTGQSNQPQHFGDGTRLSIL.

This clone was observed a few times. No conserved phenylalanine or tryptophan ends this CDR3, so it is likely a read error. The DNA is omitted, as the CDR3 cannot be located on it reliably, and the CDR3 follows TCRdb's listing. The chain couples TRBV7-2 to TRBJ1-2. Germline-derived CDR1 and CDR2 are SGHTA and FQGNSA. The CDR3 length is 10 residues, termini included. The CDR3 sequence is CASSLASQGL.